There are many counts of the clone carrying this TCR beta chain. Its antigen is unknown. V gave up 0 bases and J gave up 1 base; unmatched junction bases: 0. The length of the CDR3 is 14 residues. In germline, CDR1 is DFQATT, CDR2 SNEGSKA (reference sequence). The record originates from a study of T cells in Graves' hyperthyroidism and ophthalmopathy. Stable Graves' hyperthyroidism meant no ophthalmopathy progression within 18 months. Uncontrolled infection, other autoimmune disease, pregnancy and lactation each barred patients from inclusion. Amplification of TCR beta CDR3 regions used RNA as the template. First-round RT-PCR of the TCR CDR3 relied on the HTBI primer set. TCRdb ran MiXCR on the multiplex PCR reads and lists one entry per CDR3 protein. Of 550,000 to 800,000 distinct CDR3 sequences listed, about 16% were seen once; the top ten hold roughly 8%. Study-level points and caveats: Ophthalmopathy, which appeared later, was predicted by the model a median 6.5 months before onset.

This clonotype was obtained from a man between 18 and 35 years old with Graves' hyperthyroidism. Source material: blood. This rearrangement joins TRBV20-1 to TRBJ2-3, with TRBD2 matching 8 bases. CDR3 residues: CSAREAGGTDTQYF. DNA of the CDR3: TGCAGTGCTAGAGAAGCGGGGGGCACAGATACGCAGTATTTT.